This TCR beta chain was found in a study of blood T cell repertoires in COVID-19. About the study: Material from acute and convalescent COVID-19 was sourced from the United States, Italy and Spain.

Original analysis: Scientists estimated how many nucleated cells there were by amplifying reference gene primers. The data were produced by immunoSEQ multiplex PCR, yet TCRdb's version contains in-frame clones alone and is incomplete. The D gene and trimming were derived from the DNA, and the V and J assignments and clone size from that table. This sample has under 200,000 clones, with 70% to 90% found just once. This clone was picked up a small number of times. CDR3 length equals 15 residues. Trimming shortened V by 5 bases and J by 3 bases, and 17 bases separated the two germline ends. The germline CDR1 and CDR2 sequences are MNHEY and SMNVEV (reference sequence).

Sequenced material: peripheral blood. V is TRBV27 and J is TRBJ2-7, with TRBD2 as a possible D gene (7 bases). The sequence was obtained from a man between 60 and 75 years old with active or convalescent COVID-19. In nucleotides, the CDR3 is TGTGCCAGCAGTCTCTTGGTGGGGGGGCTCTACGAGCAGTACTTC. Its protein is CASSLLVGGLYEQYF.